The rows below give T cell receptor beta chains drawn from one sample of a study of vaccination effects on CD4 cells after COVID-19. TCRdb keeps only in-frame clones here, not all; method: immunoSEQ multiplex PCR. In the table there are about 65,000 clones, roughly 76% of which are singletons. These receptors lack a known antigen. The sequencing here drew on CD4+ T cells from PBMCs cultured with HCoV-NL63 spike peptides, taken before COVID-19 vaccination. Receptors were obtained from a human donor who received a COVID-19 vaccine. CDR3s include the opening cysteine and the closing phenylalanine or tryptophan. Fields, in order: J gene, V gene, CDR3 length, CDR3 protein.

j_call: TRBJ2-5; v_call: TRBV24-1; cdr3_length: 16; cdr3_aa: CATSDLQGSGTETQYF
j_call: TRBJ2-2; v_call: TRBV7-8; cdr3_length: 15; cdr3_aa: CASSSSGGATGELFF
j_call: TRBJ1-6; v_call: TRBV2; cdr3_length: 14; cdr3_aa: CASSRGQGNSPLHF
j_call: TRBJ2-1; v_call: TRBV5-1; cdr3_length: 15; cdr3_aa: CASGGGRSSYNEQFF
j_call: TRBJ2-1; v_call: TRBV5-5; cdr3_length: 14; cdr3_aa: CASSFSGGANEQFF
j_call: TRBJ2-3; v_call: TRBV18; cdr3_length: 16; cdr3_aa: CASSPRNRASTDTQYF
j_call: TRBJ1-2; v_call: TRBV18; cdr3_length: 17; cdr3_aa: CASSPRDRGAGADGYTF
j_call: TRBJ1-3; v_call: TRBV7-2; cdr3_length: 15; cdr3_aa: CASSSYLDTGNTIYF
j_call: TRBJ1-5; v_call: TRBV7-2; cdr3_length: 14; cdr3_aa: CASSPGNSNQPQHF
j_call: TRBJ1-2; v_call: TRBV15; cdr3_length: 12; cdr3_aa: CATSRGAGGYTF
j_call: TRBJ1-5; v_call: TRBV6-1; cdr3_length: 16; cdr3_aa: CASSELYGYSNQPQHF
j_call: TRBJ2-3; v_call: TRBV7-2; cdr3_length: 14; cdr3_aa: CASSPGTGGDTQYF
j_call: TRBJ1-1; v_call: TRBV30; cdr3_length: 11; cdr3_aa: CAWSLPSTAFF
j_call: TRBJ1-5; v_call: TRBV2; cdr3_length: 14; cdr3_aa: CASSDWAGNQPQHF
j_call: TRBJ1-3; v_call: TRBV5-1; cdr3_length: 15; cdr3_aa: CASSFTGSSGNTIYF
j_call: TRBJ2-5; v_call: TRBV5-1; cdr3_length: 15; cdr3_aa: CASSPPTGVQETQYF
j_call: TRBJ2-5; v_call: TRBV5-1; cdr3_length: 16; cdr3_aa: CASSLAPGQGFETQYF
j_call: TRBJ1-1; v_call: TRBV7-9; cdr3_length: 16; cdr3_aa: CASSFWAEGGETEAFF
j_call: TRBJ1-6; v_call: TRBV7-2; cdr3_length: 15; cdr3_aa: CASSLGGTGNSPLHF
j_call: TRBJ2-3; v_call: TRBV2; cdr3_length: 14; cdr3_aa: CASQTGFSTDTQYF
j_call: TRBJ1-2; v_call: TRBV7-2; cdr3_length: 15; cdr3_aa: CASSLVGRSSGGYTF
j_call: TRBJ2-5; v_call: TRBV7-2; cdr3_length: 14; cdr3_aa: CASSLRWQQETQYF
j_call: TRBJ1-3; v_call: TRBV25-1; cdr3_length: 15; cdr3_aa: CASSEPRRGGNTIYF
j_call: TRBJ2-1; v_call: TRBV27; cdr3_length: 14; cdr3_aa: CASNRGTQYNEQFF
j_call: TRBJ2-1; v_call: TRBV28; cdr3_length: 17; cdr3_aa: CASSSQSFGGQYNEQFF
j_call: TRBJ2-3; v_call: TRBV20-1; cdr3_length: 16; cdr3_aa: CSASLVGPGGTDTQYF
j_call: TRBJ1-1; v_call: TRBV29-1; cdr3_length: 15; cdr3_aa: CSAVPGQGGSTEAFF
j_call: TRBJ1-2; v_call: TRBV28; cdr3_length: 13; cdr3_aa: CASSLTGVVGYTF
j_call: TRBJ1-5; v_call: TRBV19; cdr3_length: 15; cdr3_aa: CASSILSTGDQPQHF
j_call: TRBJ2-1; v_call: TRBV7-3; cdr3_length: 15; cdr3_aa: CASGGAGSSYNEQFF
j_call: TRBJ2-6; v_call: TRBV5-4; cdr3_length: 13; cdr3_aa: CASSLFGANVLTF
j_call: TRBJ1-6; v_call: TRBV2; cdr3_length: 15; cdr3_aa: CASRMGDDGNSPLHF
j_call: TRBJ1-5; v_call: TRBV10-3; cdr3_length: 14; cdr3_aa: CAISAGGSNQPQHF
j_call: TRBJ1-2; v_call: TRBV4-1; cdr3_length: 15; cdr3_aa: CASSGRTGSVDGYTF
j_call: TRBJ2-3; v_call: TRBV29-1; cdr3_length: 17; cdr3_aa: CSVGTSGALPSTDTQYF
j_call: TRBJ2-1; v_call: TRBV27; cdr3_length: 14; cdr3_aa: CASSLPGGHNEQFF
j_call: TRBJ2-3; v_call: TRBV7-3; cdr3_length: 14; cdr3_aa: CASSLWTGEDTQYF
j_call: TRBJ1-5; v_call: TRBV14; cdr3_length: 13; cdr3_aa: CASRLGENQPQHF
j_call: TRBJ1-5; v_call: TRBV19; cdr3_length: 13; cdr3_aa: CASSIPQGGPQHF
j_call: TRBJ1-1; v_call: TRBV6-5; cdr3_length: 14; cdr3_aa: CASRIQGMNTEAFF
j_call: TRBJ1-1; v_call: TRBV6-5; cdr3_length: 11; cdr3_aa: CASTGNTEAFF
j_call: TRBJ2-5; v_call: TRBV19; cdr3_length: 16; cdr3_aa: CASSLRTSRTQETQYF
j_call: TRBJ1-5; v_call: TRBV6-1; cdr3_length: 14; cdr3_aa: CASSEPAGNQPQHF
j_call: TRBJ1-4; v_call: TRBV2; cdr3_length: 14; cdr3_aa: CASSRGTANEKLFF
j_call: TRBJ2-2; v_call: TRBV5-1; cdr3_length: 14; cdr3_aa: CASSRTGGTGELFF
j_call: TRBJ1-3; v_call: TRBV6-6; cdr3_length: 18; cdr3_aa: CASSLTIGTGRSGNTIYF
j_call: TRBJ1-4; v_call: TRBV5-5; cdr3_length: 14; cdr3_aa: CASSLEQDNEKLFF
j_call: TRBJ1-6; v_call: TRBV10-3; cdr3_length: 15; cdr3_aa: CAISLGQGARSPLHF
j_call: TRBJ1-6; v_call: TRBV6-2/TRBV6-3; cdr3_length: 15; cdr3_aa: CASSYIGRGDSPLHF
j_call: TRBJ1-1; v_call: TRBV19; cdr3_length: 14; cdr3_aa: CASSNPRVNPEAFF
j_call: TRBJ1-5; v_call: TRBV18; cdr3_length: 15; cdr3_aa: CASSPGDRTNQPQHF
j_call: TRBJ1-3; v_call: TRBV5-8; cdr3_length: 15; cdr3_aa: CASSLGGPHGNTIYF
j_call: TRBJ2-1; v_call: TRBV29-1; cdr3_length: 15; cdr3_aa: CSVGLAGGPYNEQFF